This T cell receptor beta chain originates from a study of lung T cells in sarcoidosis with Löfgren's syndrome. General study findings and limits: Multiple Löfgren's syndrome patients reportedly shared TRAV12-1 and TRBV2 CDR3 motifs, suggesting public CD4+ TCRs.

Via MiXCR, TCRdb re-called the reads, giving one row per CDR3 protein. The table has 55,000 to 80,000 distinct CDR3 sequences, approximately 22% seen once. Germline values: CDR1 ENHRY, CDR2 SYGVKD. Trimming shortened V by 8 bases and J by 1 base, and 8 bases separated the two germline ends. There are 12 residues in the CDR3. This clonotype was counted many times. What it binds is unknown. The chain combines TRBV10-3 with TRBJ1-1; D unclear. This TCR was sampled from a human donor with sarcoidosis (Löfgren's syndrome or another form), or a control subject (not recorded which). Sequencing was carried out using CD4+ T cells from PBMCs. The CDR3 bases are TGTGCCATCCGAAGGGAGAACACTGAAGCTTTCTTT. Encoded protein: CAIRRENTEAFF.